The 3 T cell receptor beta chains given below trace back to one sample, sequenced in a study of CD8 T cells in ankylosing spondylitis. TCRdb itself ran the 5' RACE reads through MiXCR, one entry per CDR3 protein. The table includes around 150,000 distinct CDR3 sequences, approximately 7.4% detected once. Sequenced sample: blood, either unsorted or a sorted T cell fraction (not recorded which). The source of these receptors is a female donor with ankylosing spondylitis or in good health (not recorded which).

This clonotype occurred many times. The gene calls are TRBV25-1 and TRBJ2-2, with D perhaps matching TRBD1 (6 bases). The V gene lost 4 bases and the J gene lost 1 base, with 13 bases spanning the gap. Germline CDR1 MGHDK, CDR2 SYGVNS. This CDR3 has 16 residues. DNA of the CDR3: TGTGCCAGCAGTGGTACCGGGACATGGAACACCGGGGAGCTGTTTTTT. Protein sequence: CASSGTGTWNTGELFF.

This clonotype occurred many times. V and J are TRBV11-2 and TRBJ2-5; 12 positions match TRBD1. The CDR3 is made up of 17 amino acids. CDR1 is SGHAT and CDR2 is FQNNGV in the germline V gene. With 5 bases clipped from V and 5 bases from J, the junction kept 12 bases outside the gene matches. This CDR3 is CASSIGTGGMGRETQYF. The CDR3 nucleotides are TGTGCCAGCAGCATTGGGACAGGGGGCATGGGTCGGGAGACCCAGTACTTC.

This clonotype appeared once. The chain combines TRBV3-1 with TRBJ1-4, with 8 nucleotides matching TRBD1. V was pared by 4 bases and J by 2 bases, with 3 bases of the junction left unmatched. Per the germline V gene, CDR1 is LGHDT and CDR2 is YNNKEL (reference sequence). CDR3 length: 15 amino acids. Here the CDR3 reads CASSPRTGTNEKLFF. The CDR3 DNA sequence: TGTGCCAGCAGCCCACGGACAGGGACTAATGAAAAACTGTTTTTT.